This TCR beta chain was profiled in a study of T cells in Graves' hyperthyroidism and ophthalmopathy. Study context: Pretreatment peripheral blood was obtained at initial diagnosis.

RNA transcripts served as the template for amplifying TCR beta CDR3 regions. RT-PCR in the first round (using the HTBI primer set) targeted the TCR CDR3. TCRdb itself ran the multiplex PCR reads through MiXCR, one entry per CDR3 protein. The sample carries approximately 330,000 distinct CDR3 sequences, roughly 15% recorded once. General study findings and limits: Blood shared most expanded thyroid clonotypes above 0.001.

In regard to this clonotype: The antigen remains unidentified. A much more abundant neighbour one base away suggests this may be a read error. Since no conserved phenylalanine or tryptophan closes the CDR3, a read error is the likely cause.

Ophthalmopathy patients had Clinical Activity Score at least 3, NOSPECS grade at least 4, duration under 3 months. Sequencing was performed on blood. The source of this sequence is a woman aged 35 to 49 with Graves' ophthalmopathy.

The DNA of the CDR3 is TGTGCCAGCACGAAGAGAGACCAAGAGACCCAGTACTGC. The encoded protein is CASTKRDQETQYC. The rearrangement links TRBV2 to TRBJ2-5; D remains unclear. This CDR3 contains 13 residues. The V gene lost 7 bases and the J gene lost 0 bases, with 9 bases spanning the gap. CDR1 and CDR2 from the germline V gene are SNHLY and FYNNEI.